This T cell receptor (beta chain) was sequenced for a study of CD8 T cells in ankylosing spondylitis. Overall study results and limits: Reported data indicate significant enrichment of disease-linked clones within matched ankylosing spondylitis synovial fluid. A motif of roughly 8 highly homologous TCR beta variants was seen as apparently characteristic of ankylosing spondylitis blood.

About this clonotype itself: The antigen is undetermined.

One entry per CDR3 protein, called by TCRdb with MiXCR from the 5' RACE reads. The sample has some 450,000 distinct CDR3 sequences; under 20% are singletons. The origin of this receptor is a male donor with ankylosing spondylitis. The sample comprised blood, either unsorted or a sorted T cell fraction (not recorded which).

CDR3 bases: TGTGCCAGCAGTTTATTGGGAACTGGAAACACCATATATTTT. The encoded protein is CASSLLGTGNTIYF. J is TRBJ1-3 and V is TRBV28, with D unresolved. V lost 1 base and J 2 bases, leaving 6 bases between the germline ends. This CDR3 region has 14 residues. Per germline, CDR1 MDHEN and CDR2 SYDVKM.